This TCR beta chain was identified in a study of response to subunit inactivated influenza vaccine. Study results and caveats: The study's authors posited that every seasonal influenza vaccination enlists few new T cells.

Each CDR3 protein gets one entry after TCRdb re-called the RT-PCR reads with MiXCR. Among under 550,000 distinct CDR3 sequences listed, approximately 7.1% were seen once. This clonotype came up a few times. Its specificity is not known. V was shortened by 6 bases and J by 0 bases, with 12 bases between the two germline ends. Germline CDR1 SGHTA, CDR2 FQGNSA. This CDR3 has 14 amino acids. This specimen consisted of PBMCs from blood, obtained less than 30 months after vaccination. The V and J genes are TRBV7-2 and TRBJ2-7, with D perhaps TRBD2 (5 bases). The sequence was collected from a man aged 50 to 69 who received an inactivated influenza vaccine. The CDR3 protein is CASRDPLVSYEQYF. Here the CDR3 DNA reads TGTGCCAGCAGGGACCCACTAGTCTCCTACGAGCAGTACTTC. Combining the CDR3 with reference TRBV7-2 and TRBJ2-7 gives the whole variable domain GAGVSQSPSNKVTEKGKDVELRCDPISGHTALYWYRQSLGQGLEFLIYFQGNSAPDKSGLPSDRFSAERTGGSVSTLTIQRTQQEDSAVYLCASRDPLVSYEQYFGPGTRLTVT.